This T cell receptor beta chain was observed in a study of CD8+ T cells in alopecia areata. Looking at the study overall: By percentage of affected scalp area, the severity of treated patients was scored. Study outcomes and limitations: Sharing of TCRs across patients appeared less clear than in mice, possibly for HLA-related reasons.

In each case, RNA was isolated and then reverse transcribed into cDNA as the sequencing template. TCRdb keeps only in-frame clones here, not all; method: immunoSEQ multiplex PCR. The sample has approximately 65,000 clones; about 45% are singletons. The treatment here: oral pan-JAK inhibitor, 5-10 mg twice daily. Researchers took lesional scalp punch biopsies and peripheral blood from people who were alopecia areata patients. For this clone: Antigen: not known.

CDR1 is SGHDT, CDR2 YYEEEE, per germline. Trimming took 0 bases from V and 10 from J, leaving 19 bases between them. The CDR3 sequence is 15 residues long. The rearrangement links TRBV5-6 to TRBJ1-1; the D gene is possibly TRBD1 (5 bases). The material was CD8+ T cells sorted from blood, obtained at approximately week 39, from a patient treated with tofacitinib. The TCR sequence derives from a human donor with alopecia areata. This CDR3 is CASSLAAGRESRAFF. In DNA form, the CDR3 reads TGTGCCAGCAGCTTGGCCGCAGGGAGGGAGTCACGAGCTTTCTTT.